The entry below gives a single T cell receptor (beta chain) sequence along with its context. Its matching antigen is unknown. This entry is derived from a study of T cell responses to AZD1222 COVID-19 vaccine. The study's findings and limits: Most donors were white British and more were female, and clonal diversity was possibly underestimated. Along spike, vaccine-associated CD4 TCRs were found throughout, with dominance at 160-218 and 743-854. Baseline seropositives among AZD1222 recipients totaled only 5 to 7.

This table comes from immunoSEQ multiplex PCR, and its TCRdb copy is limited to in-frame clones, with some not included. The profile shows around 140,000 clones, 80% to 90% of them singletons. V lost 2 bases, J lost 7 bases, and 8 bases stayed unmatched. The CDR3 spans 15 residues. Germline assignment: CDR1 SGHRS and CDR2 YFSETQ. This receptor was taken from an adult in good health. The material was peripheral blood, obtained on day 0 of AZD1222 vaccination. The rearrangement joins TRBV5-1 to TRBJ2-1; TRBD1 matches 8 bases. The CDR3 nucleotides read TGCGCCAGCAGCTTCCCAGGGGGCGCAGGGAATGAGCAGTTCTTC. Translated: CASSFPGGAGNEQFF.